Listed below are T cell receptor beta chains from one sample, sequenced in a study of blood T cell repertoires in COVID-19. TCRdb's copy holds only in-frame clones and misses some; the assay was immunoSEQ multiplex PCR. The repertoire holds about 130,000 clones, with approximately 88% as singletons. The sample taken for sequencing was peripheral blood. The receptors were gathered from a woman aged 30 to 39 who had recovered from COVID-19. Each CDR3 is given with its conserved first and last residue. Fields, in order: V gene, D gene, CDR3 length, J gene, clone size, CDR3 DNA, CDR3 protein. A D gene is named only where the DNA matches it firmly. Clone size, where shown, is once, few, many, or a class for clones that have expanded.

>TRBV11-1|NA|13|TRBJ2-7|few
TGTGCCAGCAGCTTCCAGGCGAGCTACGAGCAGTACTTC
CASSFQASYEQYF
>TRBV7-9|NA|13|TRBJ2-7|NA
TGTGCCAGCAGCTTGTGGAGCTCCTACGAGCAGTACTTC
CASSLWSSYEQYF
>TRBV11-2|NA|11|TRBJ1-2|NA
TGCAGACAGTTTTGGACCTATGGCTACACCTTC
CRQFWTYGYTF
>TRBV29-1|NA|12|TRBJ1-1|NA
TGCAGCGTCGCAGGGGAAAACACTGAAGCTTTCTTT
CSVAGENTEAFF
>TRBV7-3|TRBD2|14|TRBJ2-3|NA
TGTGCCAGCAGCCCTGGACTAGCAACAGATACGCAGTATTTT
CASSPGLATDTQYF
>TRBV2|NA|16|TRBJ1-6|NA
TGTGCCAGCAACGGTGCAGTGAGTTTTTTGGGCTCACCCCTCCACTTT
CASNGAVSFLGSPLHF
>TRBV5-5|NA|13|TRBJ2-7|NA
TGTGCCAGCAGGACAGGTAATATCTACGAGCAGTACTTC
CASRTGNIYEQYF
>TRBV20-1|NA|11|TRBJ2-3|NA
TGCAGTGCTAGTTCAGGGGATACGCAGTATTTT
CSASSGDTQYF
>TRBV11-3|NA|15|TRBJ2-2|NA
TGTGCCAGCAGCTTTGGGGGAGGGAACACCGGGGAGCTGTTTTTT
CASSFGGGNTGELFF
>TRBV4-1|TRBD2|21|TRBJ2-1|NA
TGCGCCAGCAGCCAAAAGATTTCTAGCGGGAGTAGTTGGGGTTTCTACAATGAGCAGTTCTTC
CASSQKISSGSSWGFYNEQFF
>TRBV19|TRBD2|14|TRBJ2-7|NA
TGTGCCAGTAGTATAAGCGGGGCGTTCTACGAGCAGTACTTC
CASSISGAFYEQYF
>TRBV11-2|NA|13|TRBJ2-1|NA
TGTGCCAGCAGCGAGCAGGCATCAAATGAGCAGTTCTTC
CASSEQASNEQFF
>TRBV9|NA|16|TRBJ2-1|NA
TGTGCCAGCAGTGAACCCAATTCGGAGGGGTGGGATGAGCAGTTCTTC
CASSEPNSEGWDEQFF
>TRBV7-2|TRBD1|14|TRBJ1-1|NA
TGTGCCAGCAGCCTGGACAGGAGAAACACTGAAGCTTTCTTT
CASSLDRRNTEAFF
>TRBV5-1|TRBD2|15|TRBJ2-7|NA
TGCGCCAGCCGAACGCTAGCGGCATCGACCTACGAGCAGTACTTC
CASRTLAASTYEQYF
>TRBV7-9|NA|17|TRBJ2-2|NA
TGTGCCAGCAGCTTAGGTGCAGGGGTCAGCGCAACCGGGGAGCTGTTTTTT
CASSLGAGVSATGELFF
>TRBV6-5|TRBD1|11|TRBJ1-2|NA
TGTGCCAGCGGGACAGGCTATGGCTACACCTTC
CASGTGYGYTF
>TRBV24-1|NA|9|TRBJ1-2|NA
TGTGCCACCAGTGACTTCTACACCTTC
CATSDFYTF
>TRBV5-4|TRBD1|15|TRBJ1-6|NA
TGTGCCAGCAGCTTGCGGACAGGGAACAATTCACCCCTCCACTTT
CASSLRTGNNSPLHF
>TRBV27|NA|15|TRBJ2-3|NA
TGTGCCAGCAGTCCTCAGACAGGATTTACAGATACGCAGTATTTT
CASSPQTGFTDTQYF
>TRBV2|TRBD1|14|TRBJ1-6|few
TGTGCCAGCAGATGGACAGGGCAGAATTCACCCCTCCACTTT
CASRWTGQNSPLHF
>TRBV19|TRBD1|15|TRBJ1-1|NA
TGTGCCAGTAGAAGGGAAAGGGGGCGCGACACTGAAGCTTTCTTT
CASRRERGRDTEAFF
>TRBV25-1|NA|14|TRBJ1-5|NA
TGTGCCAGCAGTGTTGCAGGGTTTCATCAGCCCCAGCATTTT
CASSVAGFHQPQHF
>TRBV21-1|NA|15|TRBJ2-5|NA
TGTGCCAGCAGCACACCTACAGCGGGACAAGAGACCCAGTACTTC
CASSTPTAGQETQYF
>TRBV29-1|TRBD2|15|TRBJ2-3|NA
TGCAGCGTTACGGGACTAGCGGGAGAGGTAGATACGCAGTATTTT
CSVTGLAGEVDTQYF
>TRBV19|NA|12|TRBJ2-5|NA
TGTGCCAGTAGTATGGTTGCGGAGACCCAGTACTTC
CASSMVAETQYF
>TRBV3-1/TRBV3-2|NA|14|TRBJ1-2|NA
TGTGCCAGCAGCTTATCAGGGGAACTATATGGCTACACCTTC
CASSLSGELYGYTF
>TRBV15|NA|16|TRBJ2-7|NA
TGTGCCACCAGCAGAGGTGGGGTTGCGGGCCAGTACGAGCAGTACTTC
CATSRGGVAGQYEQYF
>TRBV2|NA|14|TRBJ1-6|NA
TGTGCCAGCATCTTCTCGGAGAGTAATTCACCCCTCCACTTT
CASIFSESNSPLHF
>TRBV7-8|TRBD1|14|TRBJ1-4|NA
TGTGCCAGCAGCTTATCGACAGGGTCCCAAAAACTGTTTTTT
CASSLSTGSQKLFF
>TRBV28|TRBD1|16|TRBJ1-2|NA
TGTGCCAGCAGTTTGTCGACAGGGGGCGTCGGGAATGGCTACACCTTC
CASSLSTGGVGNGYTF
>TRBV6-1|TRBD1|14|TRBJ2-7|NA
TGTGCCAGCAGTTTGGGACAGAACTCCTACGAGCAGTACTTC
CASSLGQNSYEQYF
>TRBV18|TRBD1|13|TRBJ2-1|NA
TGTGCCAGCGAAGGCGAACAGGGGAATGAGCAGTTCTTC
CASEGEQGNEQFF